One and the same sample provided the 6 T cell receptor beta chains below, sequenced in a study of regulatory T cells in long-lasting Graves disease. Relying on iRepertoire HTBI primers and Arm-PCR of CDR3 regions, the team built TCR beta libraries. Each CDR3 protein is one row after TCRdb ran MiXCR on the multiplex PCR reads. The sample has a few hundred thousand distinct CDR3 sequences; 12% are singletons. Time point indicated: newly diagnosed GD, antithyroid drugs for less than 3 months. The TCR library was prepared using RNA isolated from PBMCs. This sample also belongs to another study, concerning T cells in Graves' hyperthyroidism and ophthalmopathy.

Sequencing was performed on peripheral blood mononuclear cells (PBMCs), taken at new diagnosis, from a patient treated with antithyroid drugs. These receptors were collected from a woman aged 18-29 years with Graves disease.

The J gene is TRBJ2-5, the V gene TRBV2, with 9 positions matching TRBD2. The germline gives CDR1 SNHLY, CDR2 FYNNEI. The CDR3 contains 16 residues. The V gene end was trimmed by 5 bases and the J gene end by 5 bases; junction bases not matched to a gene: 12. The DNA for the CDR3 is TGTGCCAGCAGTTATCGGGGGCGGGGGGGTAGGGAGACCCAGTACTTC. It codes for CASSYRGRGGRETQYF.

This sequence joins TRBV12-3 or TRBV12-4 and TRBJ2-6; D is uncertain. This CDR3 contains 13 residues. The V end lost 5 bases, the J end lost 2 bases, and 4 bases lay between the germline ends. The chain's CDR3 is CASSTTGANVLTF. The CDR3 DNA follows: TGTGCCAGCAGTACTACTGGGGCCAACGTCCTGACTTTC.

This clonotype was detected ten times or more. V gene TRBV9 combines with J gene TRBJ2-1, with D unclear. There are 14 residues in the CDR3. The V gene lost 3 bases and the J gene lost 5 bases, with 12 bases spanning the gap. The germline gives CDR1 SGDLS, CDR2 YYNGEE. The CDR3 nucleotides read TGTGCCAGCAGCGAGGGAAATAGGAACAATGAGCAGTTCTTC. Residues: CASSEGNRNNEQFF. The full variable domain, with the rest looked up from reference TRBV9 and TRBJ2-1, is DSGVTQTPKHLITATGQRVTLRCSPRSGDLSVYWYQQSLDQGLQFLIQYYNGEERAKGNILERFSAQQFPDLHSELNLSSLELGDSALYFCASSEGNRNNEQFFGPGTRLTVL.

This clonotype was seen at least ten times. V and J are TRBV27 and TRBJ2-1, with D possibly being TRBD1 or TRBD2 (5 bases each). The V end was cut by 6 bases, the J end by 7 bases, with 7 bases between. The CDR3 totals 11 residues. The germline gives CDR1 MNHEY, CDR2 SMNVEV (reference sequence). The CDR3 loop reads CASSEGNEQFF. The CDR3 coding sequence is TGTGCCAGCAGCGAGGGGAATGAGCAGTTCTTC.

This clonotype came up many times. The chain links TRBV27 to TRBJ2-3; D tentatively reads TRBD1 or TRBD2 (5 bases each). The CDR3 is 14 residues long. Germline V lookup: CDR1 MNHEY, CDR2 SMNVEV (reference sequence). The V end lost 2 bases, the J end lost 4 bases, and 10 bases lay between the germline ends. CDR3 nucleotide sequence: TGTGCCAGCAGTTTAGAGGGGAGTGCAGATACGCAGTATTTT. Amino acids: CASSLEGSADTQYF.

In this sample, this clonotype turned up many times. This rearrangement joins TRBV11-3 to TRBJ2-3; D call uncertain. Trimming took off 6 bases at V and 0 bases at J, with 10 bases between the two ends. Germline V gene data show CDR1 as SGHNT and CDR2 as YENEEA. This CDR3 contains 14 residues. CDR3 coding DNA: TGTGCCAGCAGTATAGCTGCTAGCACAGATACGCAGTATTTT. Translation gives CASSIAASTDTQYF.